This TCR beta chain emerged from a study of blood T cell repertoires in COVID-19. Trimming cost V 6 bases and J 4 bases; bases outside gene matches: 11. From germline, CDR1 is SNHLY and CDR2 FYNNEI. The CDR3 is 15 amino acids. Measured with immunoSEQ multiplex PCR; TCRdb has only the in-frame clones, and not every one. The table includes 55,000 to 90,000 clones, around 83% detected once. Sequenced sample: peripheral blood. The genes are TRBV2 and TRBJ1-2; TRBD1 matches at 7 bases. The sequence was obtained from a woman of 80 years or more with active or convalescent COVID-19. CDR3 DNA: TGTGCCAGCAGAGTGGAGGGGGCGCCCCCCTATGGCTACACCTTC. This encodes CASRVEGAPPYGYTF. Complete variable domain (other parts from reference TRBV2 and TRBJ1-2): EPEVTQTPSHQVTQMGQEVILRCVPISNHLYFYWYRQILGQKVEFLVSFYNNEISEKSEIFDDQFSVERPDGSNFTLKIRSTKLEDSAMYFCASRVEGAPPYGYTFGSGTRLTVV.